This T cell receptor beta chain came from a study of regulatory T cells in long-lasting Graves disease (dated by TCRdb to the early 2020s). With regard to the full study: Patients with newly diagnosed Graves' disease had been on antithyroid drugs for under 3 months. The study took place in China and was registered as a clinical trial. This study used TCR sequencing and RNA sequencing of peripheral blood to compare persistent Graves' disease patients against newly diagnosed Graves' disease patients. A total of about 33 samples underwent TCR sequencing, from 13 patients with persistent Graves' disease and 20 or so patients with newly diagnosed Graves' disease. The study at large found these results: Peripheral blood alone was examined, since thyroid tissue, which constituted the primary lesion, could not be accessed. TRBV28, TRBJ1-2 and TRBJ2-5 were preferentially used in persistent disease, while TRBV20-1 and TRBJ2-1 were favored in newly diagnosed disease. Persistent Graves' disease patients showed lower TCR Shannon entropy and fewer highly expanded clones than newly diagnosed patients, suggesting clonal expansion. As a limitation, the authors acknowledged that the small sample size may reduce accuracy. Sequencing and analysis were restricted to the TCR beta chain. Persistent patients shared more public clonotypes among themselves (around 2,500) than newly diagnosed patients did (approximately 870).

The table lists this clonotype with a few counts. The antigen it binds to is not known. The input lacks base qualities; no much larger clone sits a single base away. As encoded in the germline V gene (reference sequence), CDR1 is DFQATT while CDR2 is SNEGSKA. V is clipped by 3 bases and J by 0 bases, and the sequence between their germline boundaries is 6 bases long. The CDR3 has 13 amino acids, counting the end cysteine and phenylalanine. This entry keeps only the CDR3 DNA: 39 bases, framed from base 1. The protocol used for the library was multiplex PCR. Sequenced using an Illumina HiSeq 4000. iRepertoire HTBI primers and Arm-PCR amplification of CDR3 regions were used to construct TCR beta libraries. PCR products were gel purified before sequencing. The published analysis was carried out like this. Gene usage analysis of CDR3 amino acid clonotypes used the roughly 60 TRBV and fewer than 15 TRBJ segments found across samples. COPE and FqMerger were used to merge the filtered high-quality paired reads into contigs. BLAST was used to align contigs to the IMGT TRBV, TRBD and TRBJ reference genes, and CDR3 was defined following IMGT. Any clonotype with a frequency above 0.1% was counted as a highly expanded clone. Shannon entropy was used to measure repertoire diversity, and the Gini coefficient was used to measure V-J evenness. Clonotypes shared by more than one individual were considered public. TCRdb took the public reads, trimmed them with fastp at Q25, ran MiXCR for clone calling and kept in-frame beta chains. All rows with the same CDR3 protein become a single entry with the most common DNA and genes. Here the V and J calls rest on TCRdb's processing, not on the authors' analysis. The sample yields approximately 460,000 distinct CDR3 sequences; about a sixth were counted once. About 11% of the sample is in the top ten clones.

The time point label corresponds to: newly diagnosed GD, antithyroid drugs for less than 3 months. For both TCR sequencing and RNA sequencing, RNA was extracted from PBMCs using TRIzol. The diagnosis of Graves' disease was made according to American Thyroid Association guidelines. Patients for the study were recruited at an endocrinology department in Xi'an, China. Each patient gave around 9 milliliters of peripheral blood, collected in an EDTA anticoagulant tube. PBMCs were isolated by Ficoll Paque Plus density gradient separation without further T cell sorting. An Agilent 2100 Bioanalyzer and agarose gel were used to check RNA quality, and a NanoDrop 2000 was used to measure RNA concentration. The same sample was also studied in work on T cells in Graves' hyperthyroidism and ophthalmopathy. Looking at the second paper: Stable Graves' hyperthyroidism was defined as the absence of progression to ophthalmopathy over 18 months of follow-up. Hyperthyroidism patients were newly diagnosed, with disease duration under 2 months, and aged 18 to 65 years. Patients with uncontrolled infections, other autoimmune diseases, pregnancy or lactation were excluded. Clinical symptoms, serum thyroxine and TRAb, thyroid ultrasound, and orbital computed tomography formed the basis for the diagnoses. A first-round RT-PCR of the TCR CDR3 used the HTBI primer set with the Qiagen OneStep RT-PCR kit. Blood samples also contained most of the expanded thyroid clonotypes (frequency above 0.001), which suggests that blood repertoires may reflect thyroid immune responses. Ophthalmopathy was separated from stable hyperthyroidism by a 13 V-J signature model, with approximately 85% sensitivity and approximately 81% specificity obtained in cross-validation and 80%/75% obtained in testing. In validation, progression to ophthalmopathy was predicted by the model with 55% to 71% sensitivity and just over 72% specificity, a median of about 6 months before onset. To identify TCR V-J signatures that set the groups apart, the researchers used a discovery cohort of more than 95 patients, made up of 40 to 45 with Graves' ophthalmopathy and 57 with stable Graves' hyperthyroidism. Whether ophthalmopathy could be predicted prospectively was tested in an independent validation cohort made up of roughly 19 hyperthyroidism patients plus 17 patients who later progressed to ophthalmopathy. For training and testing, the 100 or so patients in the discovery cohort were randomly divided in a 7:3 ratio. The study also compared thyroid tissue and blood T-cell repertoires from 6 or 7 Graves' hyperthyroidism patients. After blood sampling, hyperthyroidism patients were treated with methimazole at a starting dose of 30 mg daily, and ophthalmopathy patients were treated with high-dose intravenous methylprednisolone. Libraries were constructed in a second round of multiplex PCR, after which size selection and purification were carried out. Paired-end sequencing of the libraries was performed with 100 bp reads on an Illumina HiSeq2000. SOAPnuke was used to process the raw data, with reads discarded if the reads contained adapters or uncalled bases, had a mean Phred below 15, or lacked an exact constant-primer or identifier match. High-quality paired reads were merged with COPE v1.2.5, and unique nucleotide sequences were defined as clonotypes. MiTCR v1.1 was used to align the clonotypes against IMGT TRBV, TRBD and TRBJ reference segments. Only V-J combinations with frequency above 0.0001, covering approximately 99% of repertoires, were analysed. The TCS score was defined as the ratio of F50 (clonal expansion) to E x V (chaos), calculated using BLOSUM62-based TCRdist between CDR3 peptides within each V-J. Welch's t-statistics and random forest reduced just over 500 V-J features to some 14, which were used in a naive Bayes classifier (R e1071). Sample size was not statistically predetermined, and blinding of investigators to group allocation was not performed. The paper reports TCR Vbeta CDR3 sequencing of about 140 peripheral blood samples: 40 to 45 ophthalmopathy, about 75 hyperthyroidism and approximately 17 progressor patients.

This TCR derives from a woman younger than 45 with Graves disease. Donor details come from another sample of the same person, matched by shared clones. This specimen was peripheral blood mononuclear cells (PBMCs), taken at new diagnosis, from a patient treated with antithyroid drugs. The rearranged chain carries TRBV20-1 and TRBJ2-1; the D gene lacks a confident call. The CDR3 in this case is CSASQSSYNEQFF. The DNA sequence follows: TGCAGTGCTAGCCAGAGCTCCTACAATGAGCAGTTCTTC.